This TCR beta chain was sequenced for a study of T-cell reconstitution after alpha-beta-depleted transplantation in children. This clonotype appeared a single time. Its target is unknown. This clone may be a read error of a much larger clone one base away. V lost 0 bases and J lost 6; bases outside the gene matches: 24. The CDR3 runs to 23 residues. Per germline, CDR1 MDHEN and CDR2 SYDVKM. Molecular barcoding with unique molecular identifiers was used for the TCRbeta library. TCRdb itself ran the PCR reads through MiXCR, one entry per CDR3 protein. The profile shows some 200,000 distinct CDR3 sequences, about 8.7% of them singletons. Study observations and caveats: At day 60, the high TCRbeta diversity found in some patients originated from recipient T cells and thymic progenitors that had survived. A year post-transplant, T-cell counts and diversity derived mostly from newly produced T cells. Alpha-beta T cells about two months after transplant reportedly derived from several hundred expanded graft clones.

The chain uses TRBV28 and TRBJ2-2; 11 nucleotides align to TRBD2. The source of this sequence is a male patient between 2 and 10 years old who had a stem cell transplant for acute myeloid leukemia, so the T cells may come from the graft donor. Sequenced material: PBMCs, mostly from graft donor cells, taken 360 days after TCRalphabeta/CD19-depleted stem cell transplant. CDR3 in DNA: TGTGCCAGCAGTTTATGGGAAAGGAGTAGCGGGAGGGCGGTGTTGGCCCTGTCCGGGGAGCTGTTTTTT. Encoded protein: CASSLWERSSGRAVLALSGELFF.